This T cell receptor (beta chain) was recovered during a study of radiotherapy plus CTLA-4 blockade in lung cancer (dated by TCRdb to between 2017 and 2018). Study-level background: Objective responses occurred in roughly 19% of enrolled patients, and 31% achieved disease control. General study outcomes and caveats: Increased serum interferon-beta after radiation, together with early dynamic changes in blood T cell clones, were reported to be the strongest predictors of response. After treatment with radiotherapy and ipilimumab, TCR clones that originated in tumors expanded in peripheral blood.

Preparation of the library involved the immunoSEQ multiplex PCR assay. This immuneACCESS table, as held by TCRdb, lists in-frame sequences with V and J called but not all clones. Of the missing ones, under half trace to an unresolved V gene in checked studies; the others have no known cause. The sample yields approximately 44,000 clones; less than 85% were counted once. The ten largest account for around 7.7% of the sample. Focal radiation therapy combined with CTLA-4 blockade (ipilimumab) was tested in patients with chemo-refractory metastatic non-small-cell lung cancer. Notes on this clone: The antigen this receptor binds is unknown. One base away there is no much larger clone; base qualities are not given.

CDR1 and CDR2, per the germline V gene (reference sequence), are MNHNY and SVGAGI. Relative to germline, V is 6 bases shorter and J is 6 bases shorter, with 18 bases between their ends. Reading from cysteine to phenylalanine, the CDR3 counts 16 amino acids. Only the CDR3 part of the read is kept: 48 bases, read in frame from the first base. Recombination connected TRBV6-6 to TRBJ1-6, and possibly TRBD1, on 5 matching bases. The source of this sequence is a human donor with non-small cell lung cancer who had stable disease on radiotherapy plus ipilimumab. The material sequenced was peripheral blood, taken from a patient treated with radiotherapy plus ipilimumab. The DNA sequence is as follows: TGTGCCAGCAGCGAGACCGGGACTCTCTCTAATTCACCCCTCCACTTT. Translation gives CASSETGTLSNSPLHF.